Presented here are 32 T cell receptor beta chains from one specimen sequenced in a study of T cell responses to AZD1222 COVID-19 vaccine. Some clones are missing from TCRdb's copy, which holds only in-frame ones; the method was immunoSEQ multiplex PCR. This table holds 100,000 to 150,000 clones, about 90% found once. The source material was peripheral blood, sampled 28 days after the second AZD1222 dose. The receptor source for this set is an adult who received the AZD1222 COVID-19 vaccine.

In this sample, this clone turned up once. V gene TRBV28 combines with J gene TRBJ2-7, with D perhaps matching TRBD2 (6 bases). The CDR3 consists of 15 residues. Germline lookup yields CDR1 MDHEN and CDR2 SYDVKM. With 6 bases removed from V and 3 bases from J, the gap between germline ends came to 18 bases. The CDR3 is CASSSPNGGVYEQYF. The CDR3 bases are TGTGCCAGCAGCTCCCCAAACGGGGGTGTCTACGAGCAGTACTTC.

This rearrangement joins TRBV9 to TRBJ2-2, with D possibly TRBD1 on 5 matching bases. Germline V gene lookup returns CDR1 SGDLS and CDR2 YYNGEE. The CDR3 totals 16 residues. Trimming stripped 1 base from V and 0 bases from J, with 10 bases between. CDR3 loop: CASSVLGQTNTGELFF. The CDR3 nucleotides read TGTGCCAGCAGCGTATTGGGGCAGACGAACACCGGGGAGCTGTTTTTT.

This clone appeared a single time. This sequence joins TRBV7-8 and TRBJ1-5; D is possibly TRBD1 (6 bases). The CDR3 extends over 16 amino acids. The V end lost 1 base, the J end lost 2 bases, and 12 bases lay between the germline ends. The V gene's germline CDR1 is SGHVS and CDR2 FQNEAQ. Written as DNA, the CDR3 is TGTGCCAGCAGCTTAGTTGGGGGCAGCGGCAATCAGCCCCAGCATTTT. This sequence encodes CASSLVGGSGNQPQHF.

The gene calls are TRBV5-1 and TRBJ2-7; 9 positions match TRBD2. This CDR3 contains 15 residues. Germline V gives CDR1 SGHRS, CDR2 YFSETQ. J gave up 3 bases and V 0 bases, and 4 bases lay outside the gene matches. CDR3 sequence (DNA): TGCGCCAGCAGCTTGGAGACTAGCGGATACTACGAGCAGTACTTC. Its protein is CASSLETSGYYEQYF.

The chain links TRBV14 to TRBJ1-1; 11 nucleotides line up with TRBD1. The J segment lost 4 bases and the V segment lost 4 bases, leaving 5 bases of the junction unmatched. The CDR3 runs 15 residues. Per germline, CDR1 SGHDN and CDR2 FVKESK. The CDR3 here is CASSLHGTGGTEAFF. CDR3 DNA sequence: TGTGCCAGCAGCCTACACGGGACAGGGGGCACTGAAGCTTTCTTT. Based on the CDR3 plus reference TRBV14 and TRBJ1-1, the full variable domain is EAGVTQFPSHSVIEKGQTVTLRCDPISGHDNLYWYRRVMGKEIKFLLHFVKESKQDESGMPNNRFLAERTGGTYSTLKVQPAELEDSGVYFCASSLHGTGGTEAFFGQGTRLTVV.

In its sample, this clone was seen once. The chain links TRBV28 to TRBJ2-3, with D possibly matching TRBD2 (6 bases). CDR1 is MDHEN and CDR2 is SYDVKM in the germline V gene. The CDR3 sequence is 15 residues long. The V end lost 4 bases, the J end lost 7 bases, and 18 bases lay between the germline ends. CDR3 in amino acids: CASSSPGAPGYTQYF. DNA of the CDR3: TGTGCCAGCAGTTCGCCGGGAGCCCCAGGGTATACGCAGTATTTT.

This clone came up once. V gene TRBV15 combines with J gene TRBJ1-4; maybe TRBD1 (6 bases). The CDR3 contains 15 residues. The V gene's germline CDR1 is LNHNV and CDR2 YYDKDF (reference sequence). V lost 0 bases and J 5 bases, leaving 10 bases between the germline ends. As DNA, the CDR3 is TGTGCCACCAGCAGAGATATGACAGGCAATGAAAAACTGTTTTTT. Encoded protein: CATSRDMTGNEKLFF.

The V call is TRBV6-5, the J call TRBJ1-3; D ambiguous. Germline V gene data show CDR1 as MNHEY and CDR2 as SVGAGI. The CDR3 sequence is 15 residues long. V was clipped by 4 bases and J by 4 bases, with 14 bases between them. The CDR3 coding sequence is TGTGCCAGCAGTTCATACCCGTTGGGAGGAAACACCATATATTTT. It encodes CASSSYPLGGNTIYF.

CDR3 sequence reads: CATSRRLADTQYF. Written as DNA, the CDR3 is TGTGCCACCAGCAGAAGACTAGCGGATACGCAGTATTTT. The chain has TRBV15 and TRBJ2-3; 8 bases line up with TRBD2. Germline V lookup: CDR1 LNHNV, CDR2 YYDKDF (reference sequence). Losses at the gene ends were 2 bases for V and 6 bases for J; bases not matched to a gene: 1. The CDR3 covers 13 residues.

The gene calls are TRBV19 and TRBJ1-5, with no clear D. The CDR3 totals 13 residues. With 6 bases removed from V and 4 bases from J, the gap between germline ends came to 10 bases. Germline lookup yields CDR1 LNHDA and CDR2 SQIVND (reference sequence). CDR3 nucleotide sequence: TGTGCCAGTAGCTTCGGACGAAATCAGCCCCAGCATTTT. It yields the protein CASSFGRNQPQHF. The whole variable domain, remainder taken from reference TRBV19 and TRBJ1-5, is DGGITQSPKYLFRKEGQNVTLSCEQNLNHDAMYWYRQDPGQGLRLIYYSQIVNDFQKGDIAEGYSVSREKKESFPLTVTSAQKNPTAFYLCASSFGRNQPQHFGDGTRLSIL.

The CDR3 DNA follows: TGTGCCAGCAGTGAAATAAGTCCGAACACCGGGGAGCTGTTTTTT. As protein: CASSEISPNTGELFF. The J gene is TRBJ2-2, the V gene TRBV25-1; D call uncertain. V gave up 2 bases and J gave up 0 bases, with 7 bases separating them. CDR1 and CDR2 from the germline V gene are MGHDK and SYGVNS. The CDR3 is 15 residues long.

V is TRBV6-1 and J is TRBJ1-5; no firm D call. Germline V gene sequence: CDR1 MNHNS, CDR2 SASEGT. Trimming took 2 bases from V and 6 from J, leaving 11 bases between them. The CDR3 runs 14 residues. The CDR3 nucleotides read TGTGCCAGCAGTGAAACCTACCTTGGTCAGCCCCAGCATTTT. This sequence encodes CASSETYLGQPQHF.

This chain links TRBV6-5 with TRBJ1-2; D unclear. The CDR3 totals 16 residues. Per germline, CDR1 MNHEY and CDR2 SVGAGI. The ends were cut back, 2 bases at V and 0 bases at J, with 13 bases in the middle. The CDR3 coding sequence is TGTGCCAGCAGTTACAGCCGGGCACCCTCTAACTATGGCTACACCTTC. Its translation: CASSYSRAPSNYGYTF.

CDR3 sequence reads: CATSRDPGRDTQYF. The CDR3 bases are TGTGCCACCAGCAGAGATCCGGGCAGAGATACGCAGTATTTT. V usage is TRBV15 and J usage is TRBJ2-3; D gene unclear. The CDR3 has 14 amino acids. In germline, CDR1 is LNHNV, CDR2 YYDKDF (reference sequence). Deletions cut 0 bases from V and 5 bases from J, with 9 bases between.

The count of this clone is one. The CDR3 DNA sequence: TGTGCCAGCAGTTTATCTGCCGGGGGTGGTTCACCCCTCCACTTT. Translated: CASSLSAGGGSPLHF. The chain uses TRBV27 and TRBJ1-6; D is perhaps TRBD1 (5 bases). Trimming shortened V by 0 bases and J by 9 bases, and 12 bases separated the two germline ends. Germline V gene sequence: CDR1 MNHEY, CDR2 SMNVEV (reference sequence). The CDR3 totals 15 residues.

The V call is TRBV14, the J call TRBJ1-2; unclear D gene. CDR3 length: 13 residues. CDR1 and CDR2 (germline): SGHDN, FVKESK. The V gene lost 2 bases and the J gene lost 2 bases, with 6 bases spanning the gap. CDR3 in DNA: TGTGCCAGCAGCCAATCACAGAACTATGGCTACACCTTC. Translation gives CASSQSQNYGYTF. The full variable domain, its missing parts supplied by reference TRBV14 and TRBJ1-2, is EAGVTQFPSHSVIEKGQTVTLRCDPISGHDNLYWYRRVMGKEIKFLLHFVKESKQDESGMPNNRFLAERTGGTYSTLKVQPAELEDSGVYFCASSQSQNYGYTFGSGTRLTVV.

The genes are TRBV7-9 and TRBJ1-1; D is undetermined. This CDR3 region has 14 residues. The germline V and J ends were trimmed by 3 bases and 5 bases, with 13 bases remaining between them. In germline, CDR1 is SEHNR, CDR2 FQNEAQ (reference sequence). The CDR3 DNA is TGTGCCAGCAGCTTCACACGGCTCTCGACTGAAGCTTTCTTT. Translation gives CASSFTRLSTEAFF.

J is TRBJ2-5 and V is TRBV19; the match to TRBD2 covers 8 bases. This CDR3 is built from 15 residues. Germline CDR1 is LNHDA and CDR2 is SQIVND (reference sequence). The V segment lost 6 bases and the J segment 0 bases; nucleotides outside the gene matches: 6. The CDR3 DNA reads TGTGCCAGTAGCCCCCGGGGGGGGTACCAAGAGACCCAGTACTTC. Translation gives CASSPRGGYQETQYF.

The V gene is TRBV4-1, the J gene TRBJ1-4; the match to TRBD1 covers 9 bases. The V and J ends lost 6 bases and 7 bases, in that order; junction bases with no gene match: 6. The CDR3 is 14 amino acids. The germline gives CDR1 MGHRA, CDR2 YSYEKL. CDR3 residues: CASRKDRGSEKLFF. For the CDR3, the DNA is TGCGCCAGCAGGAAGGACAGGGGAAGTGAAAAACTGTTTTTT.

This CDR3 reads CASSLQGGGYTF. In DNA form, the CDR3 reads TGTGCCAGCAGTTTACAGGGAGGGGGCTACACCTTC. This chain links TRBV12-3 or TRBV12-4 with TRBJ1-2; the D gene is possibly TRBD1 (5 bases). This CDR3 region has 12 residues. V dropped 2 bases and J dropped 8 bases, with 9 bases sitting between them.

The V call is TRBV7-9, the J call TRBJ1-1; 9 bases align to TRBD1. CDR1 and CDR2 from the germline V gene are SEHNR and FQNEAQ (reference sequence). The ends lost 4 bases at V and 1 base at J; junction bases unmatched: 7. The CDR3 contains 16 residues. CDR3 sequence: CASSSTGTGKNTEAFF. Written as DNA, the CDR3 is TGTGCCAGCAGCTCCACCGGGACAGGGAAGAACACTGAAGCTTTCTTT. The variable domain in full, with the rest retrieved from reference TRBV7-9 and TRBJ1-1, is DTGVSQNPRHKITKRGQNVTFRCDPISEHNRLYWYRQTLGQGPEFLTYFQNEAQLEKSRLLSDRFSAERPKGSFSTLEIQRTEQGDSAMYLCASSSTGTGKNTEAFFGQGTRLTVV.

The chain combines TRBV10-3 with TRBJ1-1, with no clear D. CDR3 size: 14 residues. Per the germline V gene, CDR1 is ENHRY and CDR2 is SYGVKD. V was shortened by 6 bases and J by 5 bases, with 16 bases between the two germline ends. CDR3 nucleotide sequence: TGTGCCATCAGGACGCAGACGGCTAGGACTGAAGCTTTCTTT. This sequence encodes CAIRTQTARTEAFF.

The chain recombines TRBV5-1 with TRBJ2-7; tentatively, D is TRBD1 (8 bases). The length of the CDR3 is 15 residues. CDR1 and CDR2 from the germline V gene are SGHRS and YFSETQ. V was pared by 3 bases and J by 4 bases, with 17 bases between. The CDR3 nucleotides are TGCGCCAGCAGCTCGACAGGGGCGGGGGATTACGAGCAGTACTTC. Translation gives CASSSTGAGDYEQYF. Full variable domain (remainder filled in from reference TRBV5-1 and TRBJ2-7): KAGVTQTPRYLIKTRGQQVTLSCSPISGHRSVSWYQQTPGQGLQFLFEYFSETQRNKGNFPGRFSGRQFSNSRSEMNVSTLELGDSALYLCASSSTGAGDYEQYFGPGTRLTVT.

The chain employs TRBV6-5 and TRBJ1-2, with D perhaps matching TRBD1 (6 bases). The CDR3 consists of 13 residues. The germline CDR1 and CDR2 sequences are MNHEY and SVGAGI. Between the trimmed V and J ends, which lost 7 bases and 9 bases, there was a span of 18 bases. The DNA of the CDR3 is TGTGCCAGCACTCAGAGGGGGGCCATAAGCTACACCTTC. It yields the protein CASTQRGAISYTF.

The CDR3 sequence is CASSLPGGRNGYTF. The DNA for the CDR3 is TGCGCCAGCAGCCTCCCGGGGGGGAGGAATGGCTACACCTTC. V gene TRBV5-1 combines with J gene TRBJ1-2; possibly TRBD1 for D (5 bases). CDR3 length equals 14 residues. Between the trimmed V and J ends, which lost 4 bases and 6 bases, there was a span of 16 bases. Germline CDR1 SGHRS, CDR2 YFSETQ.

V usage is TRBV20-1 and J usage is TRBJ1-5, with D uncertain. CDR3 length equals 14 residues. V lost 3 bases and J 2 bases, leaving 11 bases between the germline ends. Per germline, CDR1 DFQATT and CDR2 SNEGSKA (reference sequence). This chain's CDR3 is CSASRGLGNQPQHF. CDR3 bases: TGCAGTGCTAGTCGAGGGTTGGGCAATCAGCCCCAGCATTTT.

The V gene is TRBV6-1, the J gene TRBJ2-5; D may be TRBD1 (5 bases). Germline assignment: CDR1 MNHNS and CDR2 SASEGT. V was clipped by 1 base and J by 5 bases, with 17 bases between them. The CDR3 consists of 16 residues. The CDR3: CASSEVAPRKGETQYF. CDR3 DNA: TGTGCCAGCAGTGAAGTCGCGCCTCGAAAGGGGGAGACCCAGTACTTC.

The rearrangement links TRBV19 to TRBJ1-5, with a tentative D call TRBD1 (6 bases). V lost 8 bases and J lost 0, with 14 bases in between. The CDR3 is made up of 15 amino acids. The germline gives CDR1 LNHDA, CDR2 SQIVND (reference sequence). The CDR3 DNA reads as TGTGCCAGTTCCCACGGGACACTTAGCAATCAGCCCCAGCATTTT. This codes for CASSHGTLSNQPQHF.

This CDR3 reads CASSLEAEDGYTF. In DNA form, the CDR3 reads TGTGCCAGCAGCTTGGAGGCAGAGGATGGCTACACCTTC. The V call is TRBV5-4, the J call TRBJ1-2; D is ambiguous. Germline CDR1 SGHNT, CDR2 YYREEE (reference sequence). V dropped 0 bases and J dropped 6 bases, with 9 bases sitting between them. CDR3 length: 13 amino acids.

CDR3 protein: CASSYLTGDTEAFF. The CDR3 bases are TGTGCCAGCAGTTACCTTACAGGGGATACTGAAGCTTTCTTT. The rearrangement links TRBV6-5 to TRBJ1-1; 7 bases match TRBD1. V dropped 2 bases and J dropped 5; count of bases not matched to a gene: 5. This CDR3 has 14 residues. The germline V gene has CDR1 MNHEY and CDR2 SVGAGI.

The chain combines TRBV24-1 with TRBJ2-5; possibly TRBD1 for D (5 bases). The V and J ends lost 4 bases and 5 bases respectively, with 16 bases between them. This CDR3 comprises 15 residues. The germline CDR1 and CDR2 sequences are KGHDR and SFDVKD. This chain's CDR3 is CATSDNQGPGETQYF. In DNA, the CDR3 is TGTGCCACCAGTGACAACCAGGGTCCCGGCGAGACCCAGTACTTC.

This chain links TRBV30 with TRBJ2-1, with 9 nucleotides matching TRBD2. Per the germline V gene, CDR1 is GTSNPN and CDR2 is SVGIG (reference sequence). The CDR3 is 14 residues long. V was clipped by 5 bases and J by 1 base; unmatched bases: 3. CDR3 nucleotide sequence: TGTGCCTGGGAGGCGGGAGGGTCCTACAATGAGCAGTTCTTC. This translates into CAWEAGGSYNEQFF.